This T cell receptor beta chain was obtained from a study of shared clonotypes between healthy human individuals. Findings and caveats of the study: Owing to a small donor count, the genetic and exposure-history diversity represented was limited.

Generated by immunoSEQ multiplex PCR, the TCRdb table keeps only in-frame clones and is missing some. The sample includes about 490,000 clones, 70% to 85% seen only once; the top ten take less than 15%. Germline V lookup: CDR1 SGHTA, CDR2 FQGNSA. The junction had 11 bases not matched to a gene; V was cut back by 4 bases and J by 5 bases. CDR3 length equals 16 residues. Notes on this clone: Its antigen is still unknown.

Specimen: PBMCs. This rearrangement joins TRBV7-2 to TRBJ2-3, with 8 bases aligning to TRBD2. The sequence was obtained from a middle-aged woman in good health. Some clones in this sample may be carry-over from other donors' samples. CDR3 sequence (DNA): TGTGCCAGCAGCTACCGGGAAATAGCGGGAATAGATACGCAGTATTTT. This sequence encodes CASSYREIAGIDTQYF.